This record looks at one TCR beta chain sequence and its context. The sample is drawn from a study of blood T cell repertoires in COVID-19. V lost 7 bases, J lost 0 bases, and 10 bases lay in between. The germline gives CDR1 KGHSH, CDR2 LQKENI. The CDR3 sequence is 14 residues long. Sequencing used immunoSEQ multiplex PCR; TCRdb keeps in-frame clones, though not all of them. There are around 30,000 clones in the sample; less than 90% occur only once, and roughly an eighth lies in the top ten. The sample consisted of peripheral blood. This sequence originates from a man in his 70s with active COVID-19. The chain is built from TRBV18 and TRBJ2-1; perhaps TRBD2 as D (6 bases). The CDR3 DNA reads as TGTGCCAGCTGCCGGGACTCCTCCTACAATGAGCAGTTCTTC. Protein sequence: CASCRDSSYNEQFF.